The source of this TCR beta chain is a study of shared clonotypes between healthy human individuals. Details on this clone: Its cognate antigen is unknown.

The method was immunoSEQ multiplex PCR; TCRdb's version includes in-frame clones alone and lacks a portion of them. The sample has about 480,000 clones, 75% to 80% seen once. In germline, CDR1 is LNHDA, CDR2 SQIVND (reference sequence). The CDR3 extends over 16 amino acids. V shed 3 bases, J shed 4 bases, and the junction held 8 bases outside the gene matches. Study-level points and caveats: Sequencing depth was expected to affect clonotype sharing among donors.

The clonotype was recovered from a woman aged 40 to 55 in good health. Some clones in this sample may be carry-over from other donors' samples. The rearrangement uses TRBV19 and TRBJ2-5, with 10 positions matching TRBD2. Sample: PBMCs. The CDR3 is CASSIASGRVRETQYF. DNA of the CDR3: TGTGCCAGTAGTATCGCTAGCGGGAGAGTACGAGAGACCCAGTACTTC.